What follows are 30 T cell receptor beta chains derived from one specimen sequenced in a study of cytomegalovirus exposure and HLA in healthy donors. PCR amplification relied on 60 Vbeta primers (plus 13 Jbeta primers). TCRdb's copy holds only in-frame clones and misses some; the assay was immunoSEQ multiplex PCR. The profile shows some 180,000 clones, roughly 87% of them singletons. Sequenced input: PBMCs. The source is a man in his forties in good health and CMV-seronegative.

The chain uses TRBV2 and TRBJ1-5, with D hard to call. The CDR3 consists of 13 residues. V lost 6 bases to trimming and J lost 5 bases, with 11 bases between them. The germline gives CDR1 SNHLY, CDR2 FYNNEI. The CDR3 region is CASSVSQYQPQHF. In nucleotides, the CDR3 is TGTGCCAGCAGCGTTTCACAGTATCAGCCCCAGCATTTT. Full variable domain (remainder filled in from reference TRBV2 and TRBJ1-5): EPEVTQTPSHQVTQMGQEVILRCVPISNHLYFYWYRQILGQKVEFLVSFYNNEISEKSEIFDDQFSVERPDGSNFTLKIRSTKLEDSAMYFCASSVSQYQPQHFGDGTRLSIL.

CDR3 sequence reads: CASSQARLAGFFSDTQYF. The CDR3 region has the DNA TGTGCCAGCAGCCAGGCTAGACTAGCCGGATTCTTCTCAGATACGCAGTATTTT. The chain joins TRBV14 to TRBJ2-3, with TRBD2 matching 7 bases. The CDR3 length is 18 residues. Unmatched junction bases numbered 16, after V lost 3 bases and J lost 4 bases. Germline assignment: CDR1 SGHDN and CDR2 FVKESK.

The chain links TRBV28 to TRBJ1-2; the D is unclear. Germline V lookup: CDR1 MDHEN, CDR2 SYDVKM. Trimming took off 7 bases at V and 3 bases at J, with 12 bases between the two ends. The CDR3 has 13 amino acids. CDR3 loop: CASTPFRDYGYTF. The CDR3 DNA sequence: TGTGCCAGCACCCCGTTTCGTGACTATGGCTACACCTTC.

V gene TRBV20-1 combines with J gene TRBJ2-7; TRBD1 is a possible D gene (7 bases). The CDR3 sequence is 11 residues long. Germline V CDR1 and CDR2: DFQATT, SNEGSKA (reference sequence). Trimming shortened V by 7 bases and J by 7 bases, and 14 bases separated the two germline ends. The CDR3 protein is CSVEGAREQYF. CDR3 DNA sequence: TGCAGTGTGGAGGGGGCGCGGGAGCAGTACTTC.

The rearrangement joins TRBV7-8 to TRBJ2-2; no reliable D call. From germline, CDR1 is SGHVS and CDR2 FQNEAQ. CDR3 length: 16 amino acids. The germline V and J ends were trimmed by 2 bases and 0 bases, with 10 bases remaining between them. CDR3 nucleotide sequence: TGTGCCAGCAGCTTATCAGGATATTCGAACACCGGGGAGCTGTTTTTT. Encoded protein: CASSLSGYSNTGELFF.

This clone was recorded a few times. The V and J genes are TRBV5-5 and TRBJ2-6; D gene uncertain. This CDR3 spans 17 amino acids. Germline CDR1 and CDR2: SGHKS and YYEKEE (reference sequence). V was cut by 1 base and J by 2 bases, with 13 bases left in between. For the CDR3, the DNA is TGTGCCAGCAGCTTGCTATCCCCACGGGCTGGGGCCAACGTCCTGACTTTC. Translating gives CASSLLSPRAGANVLTF.

V and J are TRBV5-1 and TRBJ2-7; the D is unclear. The CDR3 covers 12 residues. The germline V gene has CDR1 SGHRS and CDR2 YFSETQ. Trimming stripped 3 bases from V and 6 bases from J, with 10 bases between. The CDR3 bases are TGCGCCAGCAGCTCAGACTTAGGCGAGCAGTACTTC. The encoded protein is CASSSDLGEQYF.

The V gene is TRBV18, the J gene TRBJ2-6, with 9 bases identical to TRBD1. CDR3 size: 16 residues. Germline V gene lookup returns CDR1 KGHSH and CDR2 LQKENI. The trim removed 6 bases at V and 1 base at J, leaving 4 bases unmatched. CDR3 sequence reads: CASSGQGGSGANVLTF. The CDR3 DNA reads as TGTGCCAGCTCGGGACAGGGAGGTTCTGGGGCCAACGTCCTGACTTTC.

The gene calls are TRBV7-2 and TRBJ2-5; 11 nucleotides align to TRBD2. V shed 4 bases and J 5 bases; nucleotides not matched to a gene: 6. The germline gives CDR1 SGHTA, CDR2 FQGNSA. This CDR3 comprises 15 residues. CDR3 sequence reads: CASSSQTSGTETQYF. CDR3 nucleotides: TGTGCCAGCAGCTCCCAGACTAGCGGGACTGAGACCCAGTACTTC.

CDR3 protein: CASNVWTPSGRNSDTQYF. The CDR3 region has the DNA TGTGCCAGCAATGTTTGGACGCCTAGCGGACGGAACTCAGATACGCAGTATTTT. The genes are TRBV27 and TRBJ2-3; TRBD2 aligns across 7 bases. The V segment lost 7 bases and the J segment 4 bases; nucleotides outside the gene matches: 20. Germline V lookup: CDR1 MNHEY, CDR2 SMNVEV (reference sequence). The CDR3 totals 18 residues.

The rearrangement joins TRBV10-2 to TRBJ2-7, with 8 bases matching TRBD2. The CDR3 runs 17 residues. The germline V gene encodes CDR1 WSHSY and CDR2 SAAADI. Trimming cost V 8 bases and J 3 bases; bases outside gene matches: 18. CDR3 sequence reads: CASGDRREARMGYEQYF. The CDR3 DNA reads TGCGCCAGCGGGGATAGGCGGGAGGCCCGTATGGGCTACGAGCAGTACTTC.

The chain recombines TRBV7-3 with TRBJ2-7, with a tentative D call TRBD1 (6 bases). Per germline, CDR1 SGHTA and CDR2 FQGTGA. This CDR3 has 15 residues. The ends were cut back, 5 bases at V and 2 bases at J, with 16 bases in the middle. CDR3 region: CASSEAGTPTYEQYF. The CDR3 DNA sequence: TGTGCCAGCAGCGAAGCCGGGACACCCACCTACGAGCAGTACTTC.

Remarks on this clone: Other nucleotide sequences in the sample specify the same CDR3. The chain uses TRBV30 and TRBJ1-3; the D is unclear. From germline, CDR1 is GTSNPN and CDR2 SVGIG (reference sequence). Trimming shortened V by 2 bases and J by 4 bases, and 9 bases separated the two germline ends. There are 13 residues in the CDR3. This CDR3 is CAWSLSSGNTIYF. Here the CDR3 DNA reads TGTGCCTGGAGTCTTTCCTCGGGAAACACCATATATTTT.

This rearrangement joins TRBV7-9 to TRBJ2-7; the D gene is possibly TRBD1 (5 bases). Trimming took off 5 bases at V and 3 bases at J, with 14 bases between the two ends. Germline V lookup: CDR1 SEHNR, CDR2 FQNEAQ (reference sequence). This CDR3 region has 14 residues. The CDR3 coding sequence is TGTGCCAGCAGCAGCAGGGCTCTCATCTACGAGCAGTACTTC. It encodes CASSSRALIYEQYF.

The chain links TRBV11-2 to TRBJ2-7; D unclear. Germline V gene sequence: CDR1 SGHAT, CDR2 FQNNGV. The ends were cut back, 4 bases at V and 6 bases at J, with 10 bases in the middle. This CDR3 comprises 12 residues. The CDR3 loop is CASSSRLPEQYF. CDR3 coding DNA: TGTGCCAGCAGCTCCAGGCTCCCCGAGCAGTACTTC.

This clone was counted a few times. CDR3 in amino acids: CAIRPPGPAYEQYF. For the CDR3, the DNA is TGTGCCATCAGACCACCAGGGCCAGCCTACGAGCAGTACTTC. This chain uses TRBV10-3 with TRBJ2-7, with D perhaps TRBD1 (5 bases). This CDR3 has 14 amino acids. Trimming took off 6 bases at V and 2 bases at J, with 14 bases between the two ends. Looked up from germline, CDR1 is ENHRY and CDR2 is SYGVKD.

The CDR3: CASSVQGVNTEAFF. Written as DNA, the CDR3 is TGTGCCAGTAGTGTTCAGGGGGTTAACACTGAAGCTTTCTTT. The gene calls are TRBV19 and TRBJ1-1; TRBD1 matches at 7 bases. The V gene's germline CDR1 is LNHDA and CDR2 SQIVND (reference sequence). The CDR3 has 14 residues. V lost 5 bases and J lost 2; bases outside the gene matches: 5.

CDR3 residues: CASSILASTYNEQFF. Here the CDR3 DNA reads TGCGCCAGCAGCATACTAGCGTCTACCTACAATGAGCAGTTCTTC. V usage is TRBV5-1 and J usage is TRBJ2-1; 7 nucleotides align to TRBD2. The CDR3 is 15 residues long. Unmatched junction bases numbered 6, after V lost 4 bases and J lost 2 bases. Germline assignment: CDR1 SGHRS and CDR2 YFSETQ.

The chain recombines TRBV5-4 with TRBJ2-7, with 8 bases matching TRBD1. Germline V gene data show CDR1 as SGHNT and CDR2 as YYREEE (reference sequence). The CDR3 totals 13 residues. V was pared by 4 bases and J by 3 bases, with 3 bases of the junction left unmatched. The chain's CDR3 is CASSRDRGYEQYF. DNA of the CDR3: TGTGCCAGCAGCCGAGACAGGGGCTACGAGCAGTACTTC.

V gene TRBV4-2 combines with J gene TRBJ1-5, with 9 positions matching TRBD1. Germline V gives CDR1 LGHNA, CDR2 YNFKEQ. The CDR3 totals 19 residues. The trim removed 3 bases at V and 3 bases at J, leaving 15 bases unmatched. The CDR3 is CASSQGGTGSFSLNQPQHF. The CDR3 nucleotides read TGTGCCAGCAGCCAGGGAGGGACAGGGTCTTTCTCCCTCAATCAGCCCCAGCATTTT.

The CDR3 DNA sequence: TGTGCCAGCAGTTACCAGCGGGGGTCTCAAGAGACCCAGTACTTC. It translates to CASSYQRGSQETQYF. The chain recombines TRBV6-5 with TRBJ2-5, with 8 bases that match TRBD2. The V segment lost 2 bases and the J segment 2 bases; nucleotides outside the gene matches: 4. This CDR3 has 15 residues. CDR1 and CDR2 from the germline V gene are MNHEY and SVGAGI.

The count of this clone is one. This rearrangement joins TRBV6-1 to TRBJ1-1; a weak D match, TRBD1 (6 bases). Trimming took 5 bases from V and 5 from J, leaving 15 bases between them. The CDR3 extends over 14 amino acids. Germline V gives CDR1 MNHNS, CDR2 SASEGT. CDR3 amino acids: CASSTGGRWTEAFF. CDR3 coding DNA: TGTGCCAGCAGTACCGGGGGGCGGTGGACTGAAGCTTTCTTT.

The genes are TRBV6-5 and TRBJ2-7; 9 bases are shared with TRBD2. Germline trimming cut 2 bases from V and 4 bases from J; bases unmatched to any gene: 6. Germline-derived CDR1 and CDR2 are MNHEY and SVGAGI. CDR3 length: 15 residues. The CDR3 DNA reads TGTGCCAGCAGTTACGTAGCGGGAGCGGAGTACGAGCAGTACTTC. Its translation is CASSYVAGAEYEQYF.

The CDR3 nucleotides are TGTGCCAGCAGCCCCGGGACAGGGAGTCTAGGTAGCGAGCAGTACTTC. Encoded protein: CASSPGTGSLGSEQYF. The V gene is TRBV7-2, the J gene TRBJ2-7, with TRBD1 matching 9 bases. The CDR3 contains 16 residues. CDR1 and CDR2 from the germline V gene are SGHTA and FQGNSA. V trimming: 5 bases; J trimming: 6 bases; junction bases outside the gene matches: 14.

The chain combines TRBV6-5 with TRBJ1-2; D is undetermined. The CDR3 is made up of 13 amino acids. V lost 7 bases and J lost 6, with 15 bases in between. Germline loops: CDR1 MNHEY, CDR2 SVGAGI. The CDR3 loop reads CASKRREIDGYTF. The CDR3, as DNA: TGTGCCAGCAAGAGGCGGGAAATAGATGGCTACACCTTC.

The V call is TRBV18, the J call TRBJ2-2, with D unclear. The V gene's germline CDR1 is KGHSH and CDR2 LQKENI. The germline V and J ends were trimmed by 6 bases and 1 base, with 15 bases remaining between them. The CDR3 contains 16 residues. CDR3 region: CASSGTRHKNTGELFF. The CDR3 DNA sequence: TGTGCCAGCTCCGGAACGCGGCATAAGAACACCGGGGAGCTGTTTTTT. Full variable domain (rest looked up from reference TRBV18 and TRBJ2-2): NAGVMQNPRHLVRRRGQEARLRCSPMKGHSHVYWYRQLPEEGLKFMVYLQKENIIDESGMPKERFSAEFPKEGPSILRIQQVVRGDSAAYFCASSGTRHKNTGELFFGEGSRLTVL.

This chain links TRBV2 with TRBJ2-7; D is undetermined. CDR1 is SNHLY, CDR2 FYNNEI, per germline. Trimming shortened V by 6 bases and J by 0 bases, and 12 bases separated the two germline ends. This CDR3 is built from 14 residues. CDR3 in amino acids: CASSRISYSYEQYF. CDR3 nucleotide sequence: TGTGCCAGCAGCAGGATCTCCTACTCCTACGAGCAGTACTTC. Based on the CDR3 plus reference TRBV2 and TRBJ2-7, the full variable domain is EPEVTQTPSHQVTQMGQEVILRCVPISNHLYFYWYRQILGQKVEFLVSFYNNEISEKSEIFDDQFSVERPDGSNFTLKIRSTKLEDSAMYFCASSRISYSYEQYFGPGTRLTVT.

The V call is TRBV9, the J call TRBJ1-1; D ambiguous. Trimming took 4 bases from V and 3 from J, leaving 16 bases between them. This CDR3 spans 15 amino acids. Germline loops: CDR1 SGDLS, CDR2 YYNGEE. This CDR3 reads CASSPTPKRDTEAFF. The CDR3 nucleotides read TGTGCCAGCAGCCCGACACCTAAGAGGGACACTGAAGCTTTCTTT.

The genes are TRBV6-5 and TRBJ1-4, with D tentatively TRBD1 (6 bases). The V end was cut by 2 bases, the J end by 3 bases, with 10 bases between. The CDR3 runs to 15 residues. Germline V gene lookup returns CDR1 MNHEY and CDR2 SVGAGI. The CDR3 region has the DNA TGTGCCAGCAGTTACCGGGGGGCCGCTAATGAAAAACTGTTTTTT. Its translation is CASSYRGAANEKLFF.

The J gene is TRBJ2-1, the V gene TRBV27, with 9 bases aligning to TRBD2. J was trimmed by 1 base and V by 5 bases; bases with no gene match: 3. Germline V gives CDR1 MNHEY, CDR2 SMNVEV (reference sequence). This CDR3 contains 15 residues. The CDR3 protein is CASSLSGRSYNEQFF. The CDR3 DNA is TGTGCCAGCAGTCTAAGCGGGAGGTCCTACAATGAGCAGTTCTTC.